This T cell receptor (beta chain) emerged from a study of T cell changes during pregnancy in multiple sclerosis. V lost 6 bases and J lost 9; bases outside the gene matches: 3. Germline V CDR1 and CDR2: ENHRY, SYGVKD. The CDR3 is 13 amino acids. Profiling relied on immunoSEQ multiplex PCR, and the TCRdb table lists in-frame clones only, not all of them. In the table there are about 70,000 clones, 90% to 95% of which are singletons. The source is a female donor with multiple sclerosis, enrolled in a pregnancy study. V gene TRBV10-3 combines with J gene TRBJ1-6; 9 bases match TRBD1. Sequencing was performed on peripheral blood, taken in the third trimester of pregnancy. CDR3 sequence (DNA): TGTGCCATCAGGGGACAGGGTCGTTCACCCCTCCACTTT. As protein: CAIRGQGRSPLHF.